Each of the 24 T cell receptor beta chains below was sequenced from the same sample in a study of MAIT cells during Salmonella Paratyphi A infection. The sample's time point: healthy control first sampling. MAIT cells were sorted by flow cytometry as Valpha7.2+ CD161+ T cells. Each CDR3 protein gets one entry after TCRdb re-called the 5' RACE reads with MiXCR. The profile shows 600 to 700 distinct CDR3 sequences, about 34% of them singletons. What was sequenced was MAIT cells from blood. Receptors were obtained from an adult in good health.

By share, this clonotype ranks as large (0.1 to 1%). This sequence joins TRBV6-2 or TRBV6-3 and TRBJ1-5; no definite D call. Trimming took 0 bases from V and 5 from J, leaving 11 bases between them. CDR1 and CDR2 from the germline V gene are MNHEY and SVGEGT. The CDR3 contains 15 residues. This CDR3 is CASSYSPDGHQPQHF. In nucleotides, the CDR3 is TGTGCCAGCAGTTACTCGCCCGACGGACATCAGCCCCAGCATTTT.

This chain uses TRBV20-1 with TRBJ2-5; 10 bases line up with TRBD2. Germline lookup yields CDR1 DFQATT and CDR2 SNEGSKA (reference sequence). The CDR3 consists of 17 residues. Trimming at V came to 1 base and at J to 2 bases, leaving 10 bases not matched to a gene. The CDR3 nucleotides are TGCAGTGCTAGAGCTCCTAGCGGGGGAGGCCCTCAAGAGACCCAGTACTTC. Protein sequence: CSARAPSGGGPQETQYF.

By share of the sample, this clonotype is large. This chain joins TRBV6-4 and TRBJ2-3; no reliable D call. The V end lost 0 bases, the J end lost 2 bases, and 3 bases lay between the germline ends. This CDR3 region has 13 residues. The germline CDR1 and CDR2 sequences are MRHNA and SNTAGT. This CDR3 is CASSDSTTDTQYF. The CDR3 nucleotides read TGTGCCAGCAGTGACTCGACCACAGATACGCAGTATTTT.

As DNA, the CDR3 is TGTGCCAGCAGTTACAAGAGGAAAGGGGGCGGCTATGGCTACACCTTC. Protein sequence: CASSYKRKGGGYGYTF. This chain uses TRBV4-2 with TRBJ1-2; 7 nucleotides line up with TRBD1. Trimming took 6 bases from V and 4 from J; bases not matched to a gene: 14. CDR1 and CDR2 (germline): LGHNA, YNFKEQ. This CDR3 spans 16 amino acids.

By its share, this clonotype is large. The chain links TRBV6-4 to TRBJ2-3; D is ambiguous. CDR1 MRHNA and CDR2 SNTAGT come from the germline V gene. V lost 2 bases and J 4 bases, leaving 7 bases between the germline ends. CDR3 length: 13 residues. CDR3 residues: CASSDRESDTQYF. In DNA, the CDR3 is TGTGCCAGCAGTGACAGGGAATCAGATACGCAGTATTTT.

This clonotype was counted a single time. One end of the junction varies from germline; a read error may be responsible. The chain employs TRBV28 and TRBJ2-6; D ambiguous. The germline CDR1 and CDR2 sequences are MDHEN and SYDVKM. The CDR3 runs to 15 residues. CDR3 region: CVSSLGLSGANVLTF. The CDR3 DNA follows: TGTGTCAGCAGTTTAGGGCTCTCTGGGGCCAACGTCCTGACTTTC.

The chain joins TRBV6-2 or TRBV6-3 to TRBJ2-7, with no clear D. Germline V gene data show CDR1 as MNHEY and CDR2 as SVGEGT. V shed 3 bases and J shed 0 bases, with 9 bases lying between them. There are 14 residues in the CDR3. CDR3 sequence (DNA): TGTGCCAGCAGTTATACGACGGACTCCTACGAGCAGTACTTC. It yields the protein CASSYTTDSYEQYF.

V and J are TRBV4-3 and TRBJ2-1; the match to TRBD2 covers 9 bases. Trimming cost V 0 bases and J 10 bases; bases outside gene matches: 7. Germline CDR1 is LGHNA and CDR2 is YSLEER. There are 15 residues in the CDR3. CDR3 amino acids: CASSQESGGPPEQFF. The CDR3 region has the DNA TGCGCCAGCAGCCAAGAGAGCGGGGGGCCACCCGAGCAGTTCTTC.

The CDR3 loop reads CASSQSYQDTKSTDTQYF. The DNA for the CDR3 is TGCGCCAGCAGCCAATCTTACCAGGATACGAAATCCACAGATACGCAGTATTTT. The J gene is TRBJ2-3, the V gene TRBV4-3; unclear D gene. The germline CDR1 and CDR2 sequences are LGHNA and YSLEER. There are 18 residues in the CDR3. V dropped 2 bases and J dropped 2 bases, with 20 bases sitting between them.

The rearrangement links TRBV20-1 to TRBJ1-5; D unclear. V lost 0 bases to trimming and J lost 2 bases, with 8 bases between them. The germline V gene encodes CDR1 DFQATT and CDR2 SNEGSKA (reference sequence). This CDR3 region has 14 residues. The DNA of the CDR3 is TGCAGTGCTAGAGAATTGAATGGCAATCAGCCCCAGCATTTT. It is translated as CSARELNGNQPQHF.

This clonotype was detected a few times. The V and J genes are TRBV20-1 and TRBJ2-5; the D call may be TRBD1 or TRBD2 (5 bases each). V dropped 1 base and J dropped 5 bases, with 29 bases sitting between them. CDR1 DFQATT and CDR2 SNEGSKA come from the germline V gene (reference sequence). The CDR3 has 19 amino acids. The CDR3 here is CSARGGLEDWSLGLETQYF. As DNA, the CDR3 is TGCAGTGCTAGAGGGGGGTTGGAGGACTGGAGCCTTGGCCTTGAGACCCAGTACTTC.

This clonotype was seen more than once but under ten times. The rearrangement uses TRBV4-1 and TRBJ2-1; the D call may be TRBD1 or TRBD2 (5 bases each). V was shortened by 0 bases and J by 10 bases, with 19 bases between the two germline ends. Germline loops: CDR1 MGHRA, CDR2 YSYEKL. The CDR3 sequence is 16 residues long. CDR3 region: CASSQDPGTPGSEQFF. The CDR3 nucleotides read TGCGCCAGCAGCCAAGATCCCGGGACGCCCGGCAGCGAGCAGTTCTTC.

This clonotype showed up just a few times. This chain joins TRBV6-1 and TRBJ2-5; 7 nucleotides agree with TRBD2. Unmatched junction bases numbered 3, after V lost 0 bases and J lost 2 bases. Per germline, CDR1 MNHNS and CDR2 SASEGT. The CDR3 sequence is 15 residues long. The CDR3: CASSEAAGEQETQYF. In DNA, the CDR3 is TGTGCCAGCAGTGAAGCGGCGGGAGAACAAGAGACCCAGTACTTC.

Notes on this clonotype: This may be a read error: a much more frequent sequence differs by one nucleotide. The gene calls are TRBV6-5 and TRBJ2-7, with TRBD2 matching 12 bases. The CDR3 contains 17 residues. Trimming at V came to 1 base and at J to 5 bases, leaving 9 bases not matched to a gene. CDR1 is MNHEY, CDR2 SVGAGI, per germline. The CDR3 DNA is TGTGCCAGCAGTTACTTGACTAGCGGGAGAGGGACCAACGAGCAGTACTTC. Translated, it gives CASSYLTSGRGTNEQYF.

This clonotype turned up a few times. The chain uses TRBV6-4 and TRBJ2-6; the match to TRBD1 covers 7 bases. CDR1 is MRHNA, CDR2 SNTAGT, per germline. V was pared by 2 bases and J by 4 bases, with 5 bases of the junction left unmatched. There are 16 residues in the CDR3. The CDR3 spells CASSDEGAGGANVLTF. CDR3 in DNA: TGTGCCAGCAGTGACGAGGGGGCAGGAGGGGCCAACGTCCTGACTTTC.

This clonotype is medium-sized in the sample. This rearrangement joins TRBV15 to TRBJ2-6; D remains ambiguous. CDR3 size: 15 residues. Germline loops: CDR1 LNHNV, CDR2 YYDKDF (reference sequence). Trimming pared 0 bases from V and 0 bases from J, leaving 3 bases between. The CDR3 reads CATSRDNSGANVLTF. The CDR3 nucleotides are TGTGCCACCAGCAGAGACAACTCTGGGGCCAACGTCCTGACTTTC.

This clonotype came up a few times. This chain links TRBV4-2 with TRBJ2-1, with 11 nucleotides matching TRBD2. With V trimmed by 4 bases and J by 3 bases, 5 bases remained unmatched. This CDR3 comprises 16 residues. From germline, CDR1 is LGHNA and CDR2 YNFKEQ. CDR3 residues: CASSPQLAGDYNEQFF. As DNA, the CDR3 is TGTGCCAGCAGCCCACAACTAGCGGGGGACTACAATGAGCAGTTCTTC.

In its sample, this clonotype ranks as medium-sized (0.01 to 0.1%). This chain joins TRBV3-1 and TRBJ2-3, with a weak D call TRBD2 (5 bases). Trimming cost V 0 bases and J 2 bases, with 12 bases left between them. CDR1 and CDR2 (germline): LGHDT, YNNKEL (reference sequence). There are 16 residues in the CDR3. CDR3 nucleotides: TGTGCCAGCAGCCAAGAAGGCCGTGACTACACAGATACGCAGTATTTT. As protein: CASSQEGRDYTDTQYF.

The chain couples TRBV9 to TRBJ1-1; D is possibly TRBD1 (6 bases). This CDR3 spans 14 amino acids. Germline lookup yields CDR1 SGDLS and CDR2 YYNGEE. V lost 3 bases, J lost 5 bases, and 14 bases lay in between. CDR3 amino acids: CASSEEGGSTEAFF. For the CDR3, the DNA is TGTGCCAGCAGCGAAGAGGGGGGCTCGACTGAAGCTTTCTTT.

By share of the sample, this clonotype is large. The chain uses TRBV15 and TRBJ2-3, with 11 bases fitting TRBD2. The length of the CDR3 is 16 residues. J was trimmed by 4 bases and V by 1 base; bases with no gene match: 4. From germline, CDR1 is LNHNV and CDR2 YYDKDF (reference sequence). CDR3 coding DNA: TGTGCCACCAGCAGAGGAACTAGCGGGGGCCCAGATACGCAGTATTTT. Protein: CATSRGTSGGPDTQYF.

By share of the sample, this clonotype is large. This chain uses TRBV30 with TRBJ2-2; tentatively, D is TRBD2 (6 bases). This CDR3 region has 15 residues. Germline V gives CDR1 GTSNPN, CDR2 SVGIG (reference sequence). V lost 0 bases, J lost 4 bases, and 12 bases lay in between. CDR3 sequence reads: CAWSVAGLITGELFF. Here the CDR3 DNA reads TGTGCCTGGAGTGTAGCGGGCCTCATCACCGGGGAGCTGTTTTTT.

Relative to its sample, this clonotype is hyperexpanded (1% or more). This sequence joins TRBV12-3 or TRBV12-4 and TRBJ2-1; D is undetermined. V was cut by 6 bases and J by 9 bases, with 18 bases left in between. This CDR3 is built from 14 residues. The CDR3 DNA sequence: TGTGCCAGCAGCTTTTGGGGTGCCTATGCTGAGCAGTTCTTC. This codes for CASSFWGAYAEQFF.

The chain links TRBV30 to TRBJ2-1, with D perhaps matching TRBD2 (5 bases). Germline V lookup: CDR1 GTSNPN, CDR2 SVGIG (reference sequence). The V and J ends lost 5 bases and 3 bases respectively, with 14 bases between them. The CDR3 runs 14 residues. The DNA for the CDR3 is TGTGCCTGGTCCGCTCTCCGGGACTACAATGAGCAGTTCTTC. Translated: CAWSALRDYNEQFF.

This clonotype was detected only a few times. The genes are TRBV6-2 or TRBV6-3 and TRBJ2-7; D gene uncertain. The CDR3 is 14 amino acids. The germline V gene encodes CDR1 MNHEY and CDR2 SVGEGT. The V and J ends lost 2 bases and 0 bases respectively, with 8 bases between them. CDR3 DNA: TGTGCCAGCAGTTACGACATCGGCTCCTACGAGCAGTACTTC. This translates into CASSYDIGSYEQYF.